The 13 T cell receptor beta chains in this list originate from one sample, sequenced in a study of T cells in Graves' hyperthyroidism and ophthalmopathy. There were TCR beta CDR3 regions amplified from RNA transcripts. HTBI primers were the set used in a first-round RT-PCR of the TCR CDR3. TCRdb passed the multiplex PCR reads through MiXCR, listing each CDR3 protein once. The sample carries a few hundred thousand distinct CDR3 sequences, 13% to 15% recorded once. The specimen sequenced was blood. All receptors come from a middle-aged woman with Graves' hyperthyroidism.

As to this clonotype: A read error is possible here, since a much larger clone lies one base away. V gene TRBV28 combines with J gene TRBJ1-4; TRBD1 might be the D (5 bases). This CDR3 has 13 residues. The V end was cut by 5 bases, the J end by 8 bases, with 12 bases between. Germline values: CDR1 MDHEN, CDR2 SYDVKM. The CDR3 loop is CASSAGTREKLFF. Written as DNA, the CDR3 is TGTGCCAGCAGTGCAGGGACGAGGGAAAAACTGTTTTTT.

This clonotype was counted at least ten times. The rearrangement links TRBV20-1 to TRBJ2-3; 7 nucleotides line up with TRBD2. V was pared by 5 bases and J by 2 bases, with 10 bases of the junction left unmatched. Germline V gives CDR1 DFQATT, CDR2 SNEGSKA (reference sequence). The CDR3 has 15 amino acids. In nucleotides, the CDR3 is TGCAGTGCTTCGATATCTAGCGGACTCACAGATACGCAGTATTTT. Translating it yields CSASISSGLTDTQYF.

This clonotype was picked up many times. The rearrangement uses TRBV18 and TRBJ2-3, with D uncertain. V shed 8 bases and J shed 2 bases, with 11 bases lying between them. Germline CDR1 is KGHSH and CDR2 is LQKENI. CDR3 length: 13 amino acids. This CDR3 is CASSPRVTDTQYF. In DNA form, the CDR3 reads TGTGCCAGCAGCCCTCGGGTCACAGATACGCAGTATTTT.

This clonotype appeared a few times. The genes are TRBV5-1 and TRBJ2-7, with 9 bases fitting TRBD1. The germline CDR1 and CDR2 sequences are SGHRS and YFSETQ. Germline trimming cut 4 bases from V and 6 bases from J; bases unmatched to any gene: 8. The CDR3 runs to 14 residues. The CDR3 region is CASSVQQGAGEQYF. The CDR3 DNA sequence: TGCGCCAGCAGCGTCCAACAGGGGGCTGGCGAGCAGTACTTC.

The chain joins TRBV2 to TRBJ2-7, with TRBD1 identical over 7 bases. The CDR3 is made up of 16 amino acids. Germline V lookup: CDR1 SNHLY, CDR2 FYNNEI. V lost 2 bases to trimming and J lost 5 bases; unmatched junction nucleotides: 12. CDR3 sequence: CASSEQGGRAGNEQYF. CDR3 bases: TGTGCCAGCAGTGAACAAGGGGGCCGGGCTGGGAACGAGCAGTACTTC.

This clonotype was recorded at least ten times. The chain combines TRBV10-3 with TRBJ1-1, with D unresolved. The CDR3 is 14 amino acids. Trimming left V 5 bases short and J 1 base short, with 11 bases between. Germline loops: CDR1 ENHRY, CDR2 SYGVKD. CDR3 coding DNA: TGTGCCATCAGTTTAAATCCGGGGAACACTGAAGCTTTCTTT. Protein sequence: CAISLNPGNTEAFF.

At least ten counts were recorded for this clonotype. The chain has TRBV7-9 and TRBJ1-2; D not resolved. Trimming cost V 1 base and J 2 bases, with 11 bases left between them. Germline V gene lookup returns CDR1 SEHNR and CDR2 FQNEAQ (reference sequence). The CDR3 totals 15 residues. DNA for the CDR3: TGTGCCAGCAGCTTAGGTCAGAACCTCAACTATGGCTACACCTTC. Translation: CASSLGQNLNYGYTF.

In the case of this clonotype: A read error is possible here, since a much larger clone lies one base away. The V and J genes are TRBV30 and TRBJ2-5, with 9 bases lining up with TRBD2. Germline-derived CDR1 and CDR2 are GTSNPN and SVGIG (reference sequence). The CDR3 is made up of 13 amino acids. CDR3 coding DNA: TGTGCCTGGATGGCGGGAGGGCTCTTGCCCCAGCACTTC. The encoded protein is CAWMAGGLLPQHF.

This chain connects TRBV9 to TRBJ2-7; 7 positions agree with TRBD2. V dropped 0 bases and J dropped 3; count of bases not matched to a gene: 3. The CDR3 loop spans 14 amino acids. CDR1 and CDR2 (germline): SGDLS, YYNGEE. The CDR3 DNA reads as TGTGCCAGCAGCGTAGGAGGGGAGGGCTACGAGCAGTACTTC. Translated: CASSVGGEGYEQYF.

This clonotype has at least ten counts. The CDR3 DNA sequence: TGTGCCAGCAGCCGACGAGGGGGCGCCGAGCAGTACTTC. Protein: CASSRRGGAEQYF. The rearrangement uses TRBV27 and TRBJ2-7; 7 bases are shared with TRBD1. The germline V gene has CDR1 MNHEY and CDR2 SMNVEV (reference sequence). J gave up 6 bases and V 6 bases, and 8 bases lay outside the gene matches. The CDR3 is 13 amino acids.

This clonotype was observed at least ten times. The chain employs TRBV5-1 and TRBJ1-1, with D perhaps TRBD1 (6 bases). Per the germline V gene, CDR1 is SGHRS and CDR2 is YFSETQ. The CDR3 extends over 14 amino acids. With 1 base removed from V and 3 bases from J, the gap between germline ends came to 10 bases. Here the CDR3 reads CASSLTAGDTEAFF. The CDR3 DNA reads as TGCGCCAGCAGCTTGACGGCAGGGGACACTGAAGCTTTCTTT.

V is TRBV6-1 and J is TRBJ1-2; perhaps TRBD1 as D (5 bases). V was clipped by 1 base and J by 8 bases, with 11 bases between them. CDR3 size: 13 residues. Per germline, CDR1 MNHNS and CDR2 SASEGT. CDR3 sequence reads: CASSEGGIGGYTF. CDR3 DNA sequence: TGTGCCAGCAGTGAAGGGGGGATAGGGGGCTACACCTTC.

This clonotype was detected only a few times. The CDR3 sequence is CASSAPGQEFYEQYF. The CDR3 DNA reads TGCGCCAGCAGCGCACCGGGACAGGAGTTCTACGAGCAGTACTTC. The chain uses TRBV5-1 and TRBJ2-7, with 8 bases that match TRBD1. The CDR3 runs to 15 residues. Germline V gene lookup returns CDR1 SGHRS and CDR2 YFSETQ. Germline trimming cut 4 bases from V and 3 bases from J; bases unmatched to any gene: 9. Looking up the rest from reference TRBV5-1 and TRBJ2-7 gives the full variable domain: KAGVTQTPRYLIKTRGQQVTLSCSPISGHRSVSWYQQTPGQGLQFLFEYFSETQRNKGNFPGRFSGRQFSNSRSEMNVSTLELGDSALYLCASSAPGQEFYEQYFGPGTRLTVT.